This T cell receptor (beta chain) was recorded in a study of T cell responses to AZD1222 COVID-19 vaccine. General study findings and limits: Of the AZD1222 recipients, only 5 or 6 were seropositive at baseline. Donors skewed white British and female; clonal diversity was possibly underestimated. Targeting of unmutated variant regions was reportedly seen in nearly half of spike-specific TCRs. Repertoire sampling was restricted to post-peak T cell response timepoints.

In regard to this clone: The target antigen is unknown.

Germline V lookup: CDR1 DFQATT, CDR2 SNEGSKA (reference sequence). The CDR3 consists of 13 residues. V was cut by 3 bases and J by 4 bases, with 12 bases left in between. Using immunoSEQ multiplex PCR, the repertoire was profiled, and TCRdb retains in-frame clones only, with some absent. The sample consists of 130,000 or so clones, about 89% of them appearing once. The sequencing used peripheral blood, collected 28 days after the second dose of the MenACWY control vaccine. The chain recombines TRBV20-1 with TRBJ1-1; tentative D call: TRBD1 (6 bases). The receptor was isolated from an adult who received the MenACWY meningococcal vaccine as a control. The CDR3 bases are TGCAGTGCTAGTACCGGGGGGCGCACTGAAGCTTTCTTT. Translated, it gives CSASTGGRTEAFF.